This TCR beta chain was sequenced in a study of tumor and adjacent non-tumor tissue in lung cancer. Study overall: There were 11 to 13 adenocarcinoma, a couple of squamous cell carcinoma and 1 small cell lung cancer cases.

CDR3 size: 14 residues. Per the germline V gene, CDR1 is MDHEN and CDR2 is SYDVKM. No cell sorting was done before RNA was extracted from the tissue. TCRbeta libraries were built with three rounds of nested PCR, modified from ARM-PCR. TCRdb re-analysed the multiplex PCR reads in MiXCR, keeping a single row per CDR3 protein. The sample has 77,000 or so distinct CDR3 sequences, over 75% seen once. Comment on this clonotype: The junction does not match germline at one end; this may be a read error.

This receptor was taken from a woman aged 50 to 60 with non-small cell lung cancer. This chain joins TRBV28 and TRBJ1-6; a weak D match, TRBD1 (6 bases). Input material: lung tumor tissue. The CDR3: CACRPGVSGSPLHF. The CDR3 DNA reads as TGTGCCTGCAGACCAGGGGTTAGTGGATCGCCCCTCCACTTT.